This TCR beta chain is drawn from a study of cytomegalovirus exposure and HLA in healthy donors. As for the study in general: Of the donors genotyped, approximately 430 in all, 81% fell in the Caucasian-associated ancestry cluster. Study observations and caveats: Upon later analysis, TCR association rates were observed to vary by HLA locus, being highest for DRB1 and lowest for HLA-C. Another analysis was done later, and it associated around 15,000 TCR beta sequences with HLA alleles at 0.05 false discovery rate.

On this clone: Its matching antigen is unknown.

13 Jbeta primers and 60 Vbeta primers were used for the PCR. Sequencing used immunoSEQ multiplex PCR; TCRdb keeps in-frame clones, though not all of them. The sample consists of under 200,000 clones, more than 60% of them appearing once. J gave up 3 bases and V 5 bases, and 14 bases lay outside the gene matches. Per germline, CDR1 GTSNPN and CDR2 SVGIG (reference sequence). The CDR3 consists of 16 residues. The TCR comes from a female donor in good health and CMV-seronegative. Sequencing was done on a sample of PBMCs. J is TRBJ2-5 and V is TRBV30, with TRBD2 matching 8 bases. The CDR3 spells CAWGSRGLAGKETQYF. CDR3 in DNA: TGTGCCTGGGGGAGTCGCGGGTTAGCGGGAAAAGAGACCCAGTACTTC. The full variable domain, with the rest looked up from reference TRBV30 and TRBJ2-5, is SQTIHQWPATLVQPVGSPLSLECTVEGTSNPNLYWYRQAAGRGLQLLFYSVGIGQISSEVPQNLSASRPQDRQFILSSKKLLLSDSGFYLCAWGSRGLAGKETQYFGPGTRLLVL.